This TCR beta chain was recorded in a study of T cell responses to AZD1222 COVID-19 vaccine. The method was immunoSEQ multiplex PCR; TCRdb's version includes in-frame clones alone and lacks a portion of them. Of around 99,000 clones in the sample, around 87% were seen once. Notes on the study in general: Unmutated variant regions reportedly attract nearly half of all spike-specific TCRs.

With respect to this clone: Its antigen remains unknown.

The TCR sequence derives from an adult who received the AZD1222 COVID-19 vaccine. The sequencing here drew on peripheral blood, taken 28 days after the second AZD1222 dose.

The CDR3 reads CAAAWESEQFF. In nucleotides, the CDR3 is TGTGCCGCAGCATGGGAGAGCGAGCAGTTCTTC. The chain recombines TRBV6-5 with TRBJ2-1, with D tentatively TRBD2 (5 bases). Germline loops: CDR1 MNHEY, CDR2 SVGAGI. Trimming removed 11 bases at V and 10 bases at J, with 15 bases between. The CDR3 loop spans 11 amino acids.